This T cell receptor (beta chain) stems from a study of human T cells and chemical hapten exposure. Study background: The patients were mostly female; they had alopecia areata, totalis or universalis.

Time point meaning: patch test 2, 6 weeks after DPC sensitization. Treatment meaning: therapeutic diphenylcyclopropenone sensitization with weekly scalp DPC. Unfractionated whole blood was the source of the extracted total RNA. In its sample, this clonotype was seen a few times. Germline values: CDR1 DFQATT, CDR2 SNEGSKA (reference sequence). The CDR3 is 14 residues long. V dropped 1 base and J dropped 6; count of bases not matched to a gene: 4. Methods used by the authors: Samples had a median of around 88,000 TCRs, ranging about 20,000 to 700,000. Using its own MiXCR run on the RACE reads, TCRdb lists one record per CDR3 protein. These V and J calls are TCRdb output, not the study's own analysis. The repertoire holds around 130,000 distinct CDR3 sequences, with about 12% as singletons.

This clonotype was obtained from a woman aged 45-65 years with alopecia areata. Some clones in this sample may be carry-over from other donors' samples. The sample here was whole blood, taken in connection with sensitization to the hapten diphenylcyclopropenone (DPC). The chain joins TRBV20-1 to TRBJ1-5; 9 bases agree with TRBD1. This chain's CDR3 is CSARAGTGTQPQHF. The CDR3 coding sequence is TGCAGTGCTAGAGCAGGGACAGGGACTCAGCCCCAGCATTTT.